One and the same sample provided the 16 T cell receptor beta chains below, sequenced in a study of T-cell reconstitution after alpha-beta-depleted transplantation in children. Researchers prepared the TCRbeta library using unique molecular identifiers, the study reports. TCRdb analysed the PCR reads with MiXCR anew, one entry per CDR3 protein. Found here are a few hundred thousand distinct CDR3 sequences, around 16% of them singletons; the top ten hold roughly 29%. The sequencing here drew on PBMCs, mostly from graft donor cells, taken 360 days after TCRalphabeta/CD19-depleted stem cell transplant. These receptors came from a boy under two years old who had a stem cell transplant for Wiskott-Aldrich syndrome, so the T cells may come from the graft donor.

The genes are TRBV10-3 and TRBJ1-6; D is ambiguous. The CDR3 totals 16 residues. Germline lookup yields CDR1 ENHRY and CDR2 SYGVKD. V was pared by 0 bases and J by 5 bases, with 11 bases between. This CDR3 reads CAISESRGLNNSPLHF. In DNA form, the CDR3 reads TGTGCCATCAGTGAGTCCCGTGGGCTGAATAATTCACCCCTCCACTTT.

Only a few counts were recorded for this clonotype. This rearrangement joins TRBV24-1 to TRBJ2-1, with 13 bases that match TRBD2. CDR1 and CDR2 from the germline V gene are KGHDR and SFDVKD. Trimming removed 5 bases from V and 0 bases from J; junction bases left unmatched: 6. This CDR3 comprises 18 residues. The CDR3 spells CATSGLAGGRGSYNEQFF. CDR3 sequence (DNA): TGTGCCACCAGTGGACTAGCGGGAGGTCGGGGCTCCTACAATGAGCAGTTCTTC.

This clonotype was found a few times. The chain has TRBV24-1 and TRBJ2-1; weak D call: TRBD1 (5 bases). Germline V gives CDR1 KGHDR, CDR2 SFDVKD. V was cut by 3 bases and J by 0 bases, with 11 bases left in between. The length of the CDR3 is 16 residues. The DNA for the CDR3 is TGTGCCACCAGTGATCCGACAGTGAGCTCCTACAATGAGCAGTTCTTC. Translated: CATSDPTVSSYNEQFF.

This clonotype was seen at least ten times. This chain connects TRBV27 to TRBJ2-2; D might be TRBD2 (5 bases). The length of the CDR3 is 12 residues. Germline CDR1 reads MNHEY; CDR2 reads SMNVEV (reference sequence). Trimming left V 6 bases short and J 5 bases short, with 7 bases between. The DNA of the CDR3 is TGTGCCAGCAGGACTACAACCGGGGAGCTGTTTTTT. Its translation is CASRTTTGELFF.

This clonotype was seen a few times. V gene TRBV15 combines with J gene TRBJ1-1; D gene unclear. V was cut by 4 bases and J by 0 bases, with 9 bases left in between. The CDR3 extends over 14 amino acids. Looked up from germline, CDR1 is LNHNV and CDR2 is YYDKDF (reference sequence). CDR3 sequence: CATSTEFMNTEAFF. The CDR3 DNA reads as TGTGCCACCAGCACGGAATTCATGAACACTGAAGCTTTCTTT.

This clonotype was detected only a few times. V usage is TRBV5-4 and J usage is TRBJ2-5; 9 positions match TRBD1. Germline V CDR1 and CDR2: SGHNT, YYREEE (reference sequence). This CDR3 is built from 14 residues. Germline trimming cut 3 bases from V and 5 bases from J; bases unmatched to any gene: 5. The chain's CDR3 is CASSSQGARETQYF. CDR3 DNA: TGTGCCAGCAGCTCACAGGGGGCGCGGGAGACCCAGTACTTC.

The chain links TRBV5-1 to TRBJ2-2, with TRBD2 identical over 11 bases. CDR3 length: 16 residues. Germline loops: CDR1 SGHRS, CDR2 YFSETQ. With 0 bases clipped from V and 3 bases from J, the junction kept 1 base outside the gene matches. DNA of the CDR3: TGCGCCAGCAGCTTGGAACTAGCGGGGGACACCGGGGAGCTGTTTTTT. Protein: CASSLELAGDTGELFF. Looking up the rest from reference TRBV5-1 and TRBJ2-2 gives the full variable domain: KAGVTQTPRYLIKTRGQQVTLSCSPISGHRSVSWYQQTPGQGLQFLFEYFSETQRNKGNFPGRFSGRQFSNSRSEMNVSTLELGDSALYLCASSLELAGDTGELFFGEGSRLTVL.

This clonotype was counted ten times or more. V gene TRBV12-3 or TRBV12-4 combines with J gene TRBJ2-7, with D perhaps matching TRBD1 (6 bases). This CDR3 contains 17 residues. V gave up 5 bases and J gave up 3 bases, with 23 bases separating them. In DNA form, the CDR3 reads TGTGCCAGCAGTCCAGCTAGACTTTACAGGGATGACTACGAGCAGTACTTC. It specifies CASSPARLYRDDYEQYF.

This chain joins TRBV15 and TRBJ2-2; possibly TRBD2 for D (6 bases). The CDR3 runs 17 residues. The V gene lost 0 bases and the J gene lost 5 bases, with 16 bases spanning the gap. Per the germline V gene, CDR1 is LNHNV and CDR2 is YYDKDF (reference sequence). In nucleotides, the CDR3 is TGTGCCACCAGCAGAGATTTACAGGCTGGAGGGACCGGGGAGCTGTTTTTT. It is translated as CATSRDLQAGGTGELFF. Filled out from reference TRBV15 and TRBJ2-2, the complete variable domain reads DAMVIQNPRYQVTQFGKPVTLSCSQTLNHNVMYWYQQKSSQAPKLLFHYYDKDFNNEADTPDNFQSRRPNTSFCFLDIRSPGLGDTAMYLCATSRDLQAGGTGELFFGEGSRLTVL.

The table lists this clonotype with many counts. The chain recombines TRBV18 with TRBJ2-2, with 8 bases identical to TRBD2. Germline lookup yields CDR1 KGHSH and CDR2 LQKENI. The CDR3 runs 14 residues. V trimming: 4 bases; J trimming: 4 bases; junction bases outside the gene matches: 2. The CDR3: CASSRTSPTGELFF. The CDR3 nucleotides are TGTGCCAGCTCACGGACTAGCCCCACCGGGGAGCTGTTTTTT.

This clonotype has a count of ten or more. CDR3 amino acids: CASSPRGLRQYF. CDR3 DNA: TGTGCCAGCAGTCCGAGGGGGCTTAGGCAGTATTTT. The chain has TRBV6-5 and TRBJ2-3, with 7 bases matching TRBD1. J gave up 11 bases and V 5 bases, and 7 bases lay outside the gene matches. The CDR3 runs to 12 residues. Germline V gene data show CDR1 as MNHEY and CDR2 as SVGAGI.

The CDR3 loop is CASSQVSLAGNNEQFF. CDR3 nucleotide sequence: TGCGCCAGCAGCCAAGTGTCACTAGCGGGAAACAATGAGCAGTTCTTC. The chain recombines TRBV4-3 with TRBJ2-1, with 10 bases fitting TRBD2. V lost 1 base to trimming and J lost 5 bases; unmatched junction nucleotides: 5. There are 16 residues in the CDR3. CDR1 LGHNA and CDR2 YSLEER come from the germline V gene.

This chain links TRBV11-2 with TRBJ2-7; the D is unclear. CDR3 length: 14 amino acids. Germline CDR1 is SGHAT and CDR2 is FQNNGV. V was shortened by 5 bases and J by 1 base, with 12 bases between the two germline ends. The CDR3, as DNA: TGTGCCAGCAGCCACGGCTTCCTGTCCTACGAGCAGTACTTC. Encoded protein: CASSHGFLSYEQYF.

This clonotype has a handful of counts. The chain is built from TRBV5-1 and TRBJ2-6; the D is unclear. V was clipped by 4 bases and J by 1 base, with 12 bases between them. Germline V gives CDR1 SGHRS, CDR2 YFSETQ. The CDR3 sequence is 16 residues long. CDR3 sequence (DNA): TGCGCCAGCAGCCCGGGTCAGCCGTCTGGGGCCAACGTCCTGACTTTC. Its translation is CASSPGQPSGANVLTF.

The chain couples TRBV23-1 to TRBJ2-3; weak D call: TRBD2 (6 bases). TRBV23-1 is known as an ORF, though its function is uncertain. CDR3 size: 13 residues. V shed 9 bases and J shed 2 bases, with 12 bases lying between them. CDR3 sequence: CAREGLPTDTQYF. As DNA, the CDR3 is TGCGCCAGGGAAGGACTACCCACAGATACGCAGTATTTT.

This clonotype occurred a few times. The rearrangement links TRBV29-1 to TRBJ1-2, with 7 positions matching TRBD1. Germline trimming cut 4 bases from V and 8 bases from J; bases unmatched to any gene: 10. The CDR3 consists of 13 residues. CDR1 SQVTM and CDR2 ANQGSEA come from the germline V gene. The CDR3, as DNA: TGCAGCGTTGTCCCAGACAGGGTGTCGGGCTACACCTTC. Protein product: CSVVPDRVSGYTF. The full variable domain, in which reference TRBV29-1 and TRBJ1-2 provide the parts outside the CDR3, is SAVISQKPSRDICQRGTSLTIQCQVDSQVTMMFWYRQQPGQSLTLIATANQGSEATYESGFVIDKFPISRPNLTFSTLTVSNMSPEDSSIYLCSVVPDRVSGYTFGSGTRLTVV.